A selection of T cell receptor beta chains follows, all from one sample in a study of blood T cell repertoires in COVID-19. Using immunoSEQ multiplex PCR, the repertoire was profiled, and TCRdb retains in-frame clones only, with some absent. The sample records tens of thousands of clones, 89% being singletons. The sequenced sample consisted of peripheral blood. These receptor sequences come from an older man with active or convalescent COVID-19. Each CDR3 is given with its conserved first and last residue. D genes are given only for firm matches. Some rows mark clone size as missing; the rest say once, few, many or name a class of expanded clone.

size	V	J	D	CDR3	DNA
NA	TRBV5-6	TRBJ1-2	TRBD1	CASSLQGAGDGYTF	TGTGCCAGCAGCTTACAGGGGGCCGGGGATGGCTACACCTTC
NA	TRBV27	TRBJ2-7	TRBD1	CASRRTGEHRSYEQYF	TGTGCCAGCAGGCGGACAGGGGAACACCGTTCCTACGAGCAGTACTTC
once	TRBV24-1	TRBJ2-2	TRBD1	CATGTGNTGELFF	TGTGCCACAGGGACAGGAAACACCGGGGAGCTGTTTTTT
NA	TRBV9	TRBJ2-1	NA	CASSVVAENNEQFF	TGTGCCAGCAGCGTCGTCGCGGAGAACAATGAGCAGTTCTTC
NA	TRBV18	TRBJ2-2	TRBD1	CASSLTGFTGELFF	TGTGCCAGCTCATTGACAGGGTTTACCGGGGAGCTGTTTTTT
few	TRBV11-2	TRBJ2-5	NA	CASSSPIGTFQETQYF	TGTGCCAGCAGCTCCCCCATTGGTACTTTTCAAGAGACCCAGTACTTC
NA	TRBV3-1/TRBV3-2	TRBJ1-6	TRBD1	CASTGQGDSPLHF	TGTGCCAGCACGGGACAGGGGGATTCACCCCTCCACTTT
once	TRBV10-3	TRBJ2-5	TRBD2	CAISAWTSGLETQYF	TGTGCCATCAGTGCCTGGACTAGCGGTCTAGAGACCCAGTACTTC
NA	TRBV6-5	TRBJ1-5	NA	CASSLNGEDQPQHF	TGTGCCAGCAGCCTCAACGGGGAGGATCAGCCCCAGCATTTT
NA	TRBV5-6	TRBJ2-7	NA	CASSLDRSYEQYF	TGTGCCAGCAGCCTAGACAGGAGCTACGAGCAGTACTTC
NA	TRBV29-1	TRBJ1-3	NA	CSVVRNSGNTIYF	TGCAGCGTTGTGCGGAACTCTGGAAACACCATATATTTT
NA	TRBV13	TRBJ2-2	NA	CASSGALGLRGRELFF	TGTGCCAGCAGCGGGGCCCTGGGCCTAAGGGGCAGGGAGCTGTTTTTT
once	TRBV15	TRBJ1-4	NA	CATTSSNNEKLFF	TGTGCCACCACGAGCTCTAATAATGAAAAACTGTTTTTT
NA	TRBV29-1	TRBJ2-5	TRBD2	CSVDLAGEETQYF	TGCAGCGTTGATCTGGCGGGGGAAGAGACCCAGTACTTC
NA	TRBV7-9	TRBJ1-1	NA	CASSPPGGGGVTEAFF	TGTGCCAGCAGCCCACCGGGCGGCGGCGGGGTGACTGAAGCTTTCTTT
NA	TRBV5-4	TRBJ2-1	TRBD2	CASSGLAEYNEQFF	TGTGCCAGCAGTGGACTAGCGGAATACAATGAGCAGTTCTTC
NA	TRBV19	TRBJ1-4	TRBD1	CASSLLTGANEKLFF	TGTGCCAGTAGCCTTCTGACAGGGGCTAATGAAAAACTGTTTTTT
NA	TRBV5-1	TRBJ1-1	NA	CASSFLNTEAFF	TGCGCCAGCAGTTTCTTGAACACTGAAGCTTTCTTT
NA	TRBV3-1/TRBV3-2	TRBJ1-5	TRBD1	CASSSGQGSPQHF	TGTGCCAGCAGCTCCGGACAGGGTTCGCCCCAGCATTTT
NA	TRBV28	TRBJ1-5	TRBD1	CASSFRTGTQPQHF	TGTGCCAGCAGTTTCAGGACAGGGACTCAGCCCCAGCATTTT
NA	TRBV21-1	TRBJ2-7	NA	CASSTLWQNPREQYF	TGTGCCAGCAGCACTTTATGGCAGAACCCTAGGGAGCAGTACTTC
NA	TRBV6-5	TRBJ1-4	NA	CASRSQGDEKLFF	TGTGCCAGCCGTTCACAGGGAGATGAAAAACTGTTTTTT
NA	TRBV6-5	TRBJ1-1	NA	CASSYGYSTDTEAFF	TGTGCCAGCAGTTACGGGTACAGTACAGACACTGAAGCTTTCTTT
NA	TRBV7-9	TRBJ1-3	NA	CASSAGNGNTIYF	TGTGCCAGCAGCGCCGGGAACGGAAACACCATATATTTT
NA	TRBV4-3	TRBJ1-2	TRBD1	CASSPNTGTGDGYTF	TGCGCCAGCAGCCCTAACACCGGGACAGGGGATGGCTACACCTTC
NA	TRBV18	TRBJ1-1	TRBD1	CASSPRVGTAGIYTEAFF	TGTGCCAGCTCACCAAGAGTTGGGACAGCCGGGATCTACACTGAAGCTTTCTTT
NA	TRBV6-8	TRBJ1-5	NA	CASSYGIDQPRPLVNLFYRPQHF	TGTGCCAGCAGTTACGGAATAGATCAGCCCCGGCCACTAGTGAATTTGTTCTATCGGCCCCAGCATTTT
NA	TRBV27	TRBJ1-1	NA	CASSFRLGGTEAFF	TGTGCCAGCAGTTTTAGACTGGGAGGAACTGAAGCTTTCTTT
once	TRBV7-2	TRBJ2-2	NA	CASSFVSVDPTGELFF	TGTGCCAGCAGCTTCGTTAGCGTAGACCCCACCGGGGAGCTGTTTTTT
NA	TRBV19	TRBJ1-1	TRBD1	CASSITGGAGAFF	TGTGCCAGTAGTATAACAGGGGGCGCAGGGGCTTTCTTT
NA	TRBV5-6	TRBJ1-2	NA	CASSSPLQGGGGYTF	TGTGCCAGCAGCTCGCCCCTACAGGGTGGGGGTGGCTACACCTTC
NA	TRBV5-1	TRBJ1-6	TRBD1	CASSSTSGQKNSPLHF	TGCGCCAGCAGCTCGACCTCGGGACAGAAAAATTCACCCCTCCACTTT
NA	TRBV5-4	TRBJ1-1	NA	CASSFEGGTEAFF	TGTGCCAGCAGCTTTGAGGGGGGGACTGAAGCTTTCTTT
NA	TRBV7-9	TRBJ1-2	NA	CASSLGVGSYGYTF	TGTGCCAGCAGCTTAGGGGTCGGGAGCTATGGCTACACCTTC
NA	TRBV3-1/TRBV3-2	TRBJ2-5	TRBD2	CASSQEGGGRETQYF	TGTGCCAGCAGCCAAGAAGGCGGGGGGCGAGAGACCCAGTACTTC
NA	TRBV5-1	TRBJ1-1	NA	CASSLTPNTEAFF	TGCGCCAGCAGCCTGACACCGAACACTGAAGCTTTCTTT
NA	TRBV27	TRBJ1-6	NA	CASSRAINSPLHF	TGTGCCAGCTCCCGAGCCATTAATTCACCCCTCCACTTT
NA	TRBV3-1/TRBV3-2	TRBJ1-2	TRBD1	CASSDHPGTGTYGYTF	TGTGCCAGCAGCGATCACCCCGGGACAGGGACCTATGGCTACACCTTC
once	TRBV7-9	TRBJ1-5	NA	CASSLDRGNQPQHF	TGTGCCAGCAGCTTAGACAGGGGCAATCAGCCCCAGCATTTT
NA	TRBV19	TRBJ2-2	NA	CASSLTRTGELFF	TGTGCCAGTAGTCTGACACGAACCGGGGAGCTGTTTTTT
once	TRBV11-2	TRBJ2-5	NA	CASSWYGIQETQYF	TGTGCCAGCAGTTGGTACGGGATCCAAGAGACCCAGTACTTC
NA	TRBV14	TRBJ1-2	NA	CASSQGPGTGAGYTF	TGTGCCAGCAGCCAAGGGCCGGGGACTGGGGCAGGCTACACCTTC
NA	TRBV21-1	TRBJ2-7	NA	CASSKMGGQGTGYEQYF	TGTGCCAGCAGCAAAATGGGAGGACAGGGGACGGGTTACGAGCAGTACTTC
NA	TRBV11-2	TRBJ1-2	TRBD1	CASSIGTGLYGYTF	TGTGCCAGCAGCATTGGGACAGGGCTTTATGGCTACACCTTC